The T cell receptor beta chain under discussion was sequenced for a study of patients and donors after allogeneic stem cell transplantation. TCRdb re-called the RT-PCR reads with MiXCR, one entry per CDR3 protein. The sample lists about 400,000 distinct CDR3 sequences, approximately 16% occurring once. Trimming took 0 bases from V and 4 from J, leaving 10 bases between them. CDR1 is SGHRS, CDR2 YFSETQ, per germline. The CDR3 covers 15 residues. This clonotype was sampled from a human donor who was either an allogeneic HSCT recipient or a stem cell or donor lymphocyte infusion donor (not recorded which). It is not recorded whose cells these are; they may come from a transplant donor. The sample taken for sequencing was blood, either unsorted or a sorted T cell fraction (not recorded which). V usage is TRBV5-1 and J usage is TRBJ2-2; D remains ambiguous. For the CDR3, the DNA is TGCGCCAGCAGCTTGGAGGGTGGGCCCACCGGGGAGCTGTTTTTT. Translated: CASSLEGGPTGELFF.